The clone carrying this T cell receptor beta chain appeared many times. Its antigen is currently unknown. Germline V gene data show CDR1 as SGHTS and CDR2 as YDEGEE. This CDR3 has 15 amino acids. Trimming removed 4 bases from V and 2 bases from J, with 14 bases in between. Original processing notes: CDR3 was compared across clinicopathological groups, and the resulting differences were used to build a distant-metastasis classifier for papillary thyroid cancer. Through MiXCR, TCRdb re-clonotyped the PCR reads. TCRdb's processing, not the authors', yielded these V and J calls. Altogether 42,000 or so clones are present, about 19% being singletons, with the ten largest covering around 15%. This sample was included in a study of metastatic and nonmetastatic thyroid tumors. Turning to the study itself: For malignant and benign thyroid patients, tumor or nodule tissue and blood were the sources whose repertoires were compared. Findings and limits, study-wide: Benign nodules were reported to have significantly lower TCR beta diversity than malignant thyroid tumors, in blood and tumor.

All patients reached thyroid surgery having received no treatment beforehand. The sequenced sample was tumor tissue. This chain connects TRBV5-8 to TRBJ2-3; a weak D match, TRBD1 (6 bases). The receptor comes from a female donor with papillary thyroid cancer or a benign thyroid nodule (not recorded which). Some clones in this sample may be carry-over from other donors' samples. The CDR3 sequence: CASSRTGLDTDTQYF. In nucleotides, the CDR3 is TGTGCCAGCAGCAGAACAGGGTTAGACACAGATACGCAGTATTTT.